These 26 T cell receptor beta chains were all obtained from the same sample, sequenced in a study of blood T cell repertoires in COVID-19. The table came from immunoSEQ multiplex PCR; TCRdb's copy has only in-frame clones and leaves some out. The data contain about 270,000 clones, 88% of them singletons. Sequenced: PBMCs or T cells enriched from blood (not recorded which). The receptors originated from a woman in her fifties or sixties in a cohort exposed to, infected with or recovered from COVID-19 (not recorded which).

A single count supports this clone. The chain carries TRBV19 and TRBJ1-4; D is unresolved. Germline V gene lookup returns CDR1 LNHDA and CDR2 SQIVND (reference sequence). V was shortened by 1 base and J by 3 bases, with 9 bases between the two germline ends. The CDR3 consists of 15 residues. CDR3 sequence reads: CASSIARDSNEKLFF. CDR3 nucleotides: TGTGCCAGTAGTATAGCGCGTGATTCTAATGAAAAACTGTTTTTT.

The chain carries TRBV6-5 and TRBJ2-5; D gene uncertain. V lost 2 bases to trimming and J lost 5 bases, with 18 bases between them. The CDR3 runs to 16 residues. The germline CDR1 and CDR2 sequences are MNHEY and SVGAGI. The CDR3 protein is CASSYNMVGDYETQYF. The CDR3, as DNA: TGTGCCAGCAGTTACAACATGGTTGGTGATTACGAGACCCAGTACTTC.

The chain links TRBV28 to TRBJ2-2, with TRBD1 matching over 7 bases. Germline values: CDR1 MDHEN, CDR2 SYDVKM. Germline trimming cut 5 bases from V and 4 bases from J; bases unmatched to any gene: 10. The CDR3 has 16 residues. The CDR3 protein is CASSLPGAGGTGELFF. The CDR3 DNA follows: TGTGCCAGCAGTCTTCCCGGGGCAGGGGGCACCGGGGAGCTGTTTTTT.

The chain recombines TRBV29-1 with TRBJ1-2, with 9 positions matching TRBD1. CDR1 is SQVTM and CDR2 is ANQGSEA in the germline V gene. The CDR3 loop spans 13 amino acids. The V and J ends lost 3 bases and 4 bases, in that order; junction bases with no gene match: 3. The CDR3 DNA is TGCAGCGTTGATACACAGGGGGCCTATGGCTACACCTTC. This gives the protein CSVDTQGAYGYTF.

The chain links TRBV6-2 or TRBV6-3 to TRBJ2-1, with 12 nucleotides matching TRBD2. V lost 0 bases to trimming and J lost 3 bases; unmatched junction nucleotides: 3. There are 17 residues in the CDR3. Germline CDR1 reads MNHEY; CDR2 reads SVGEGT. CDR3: CASSYSQGLAGYNEQFF. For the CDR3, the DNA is TGTGCCAGCAGTTACTCGCAGGGACTAGCGGGCTACAATGAGCAGTTCTTC.

The CDR3 spells CASRWGEGYGYTF. The CDR3 DNA follows: TGTGCCAGCAGATGGGGGGAGGGCTATGGCTACACCTTC. The rearrangement uses TRBV28 and TRBJ1-2; the D gene is possibly TRBD1 (5 bases). The germline V gene encodes CDR1 MDHEN and CDR2 SYDVKM. The germline V and J ends were trimmed by 6 bases and 4 bases, with 12 bases remaining between them. This CDR3 spans 13 amino acids.

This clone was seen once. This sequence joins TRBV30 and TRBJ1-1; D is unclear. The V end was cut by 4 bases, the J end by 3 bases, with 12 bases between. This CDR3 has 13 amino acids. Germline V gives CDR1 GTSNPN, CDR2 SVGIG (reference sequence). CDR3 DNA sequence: TGTGCCTGGAACCGCCCGGCGGACACTGAAGCTTTCTTT. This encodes CAWNRPADTEAFF.

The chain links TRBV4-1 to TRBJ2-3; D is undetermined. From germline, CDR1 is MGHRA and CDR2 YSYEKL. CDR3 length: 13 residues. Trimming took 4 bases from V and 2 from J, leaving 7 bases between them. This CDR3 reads CASSLELTDTQYF. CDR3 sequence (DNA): TGCGCCAGCAGCCTAGAACTCACAGATACGCAGTATTTT.

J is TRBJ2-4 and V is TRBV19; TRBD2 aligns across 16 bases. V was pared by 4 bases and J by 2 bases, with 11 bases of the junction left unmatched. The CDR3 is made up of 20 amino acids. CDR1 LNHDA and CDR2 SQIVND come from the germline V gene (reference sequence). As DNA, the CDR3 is TGTGCCAGTAGTAACGGACGCCCGGGACTAGCGGGAGGGACCAAAAACATTCAGTACTTC. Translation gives CASSNGRPGLAGGTKNIQYF.

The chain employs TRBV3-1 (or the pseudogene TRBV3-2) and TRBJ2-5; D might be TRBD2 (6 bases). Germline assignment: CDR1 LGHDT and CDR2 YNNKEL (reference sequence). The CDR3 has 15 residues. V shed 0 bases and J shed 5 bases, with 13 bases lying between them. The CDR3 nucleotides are TGTGCCAGCAGCCAAGAGGTGGAGGGGTGGGAGACCCAGTACTTC. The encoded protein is CASSQEVEGWETQYF.

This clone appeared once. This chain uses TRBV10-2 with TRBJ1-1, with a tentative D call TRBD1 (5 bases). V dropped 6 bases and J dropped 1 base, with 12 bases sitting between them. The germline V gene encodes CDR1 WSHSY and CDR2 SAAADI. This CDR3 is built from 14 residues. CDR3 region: CASSVSTGNTEAFF. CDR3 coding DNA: TGCGCCAGCAGCGTATCCACAGGGAACACTGAAGCTTTCTTT.

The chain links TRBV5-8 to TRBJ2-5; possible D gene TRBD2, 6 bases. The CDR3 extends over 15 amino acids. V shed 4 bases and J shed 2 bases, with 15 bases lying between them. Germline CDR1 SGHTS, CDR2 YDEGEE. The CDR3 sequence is CASSGGLGAQETQYF. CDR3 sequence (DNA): TGTGCCAGCAGCGGGGGACTTGGGGCACAAGAGACCCAGTACTTC.

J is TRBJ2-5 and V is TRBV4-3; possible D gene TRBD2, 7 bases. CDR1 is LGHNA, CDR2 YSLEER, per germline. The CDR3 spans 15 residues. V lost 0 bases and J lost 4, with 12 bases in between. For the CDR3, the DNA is TGCGCCAGCAGCCAAGATAGGGGGGGCCCAGAGACCCAGTACTTC. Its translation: CASSQDRGGPETQYF.

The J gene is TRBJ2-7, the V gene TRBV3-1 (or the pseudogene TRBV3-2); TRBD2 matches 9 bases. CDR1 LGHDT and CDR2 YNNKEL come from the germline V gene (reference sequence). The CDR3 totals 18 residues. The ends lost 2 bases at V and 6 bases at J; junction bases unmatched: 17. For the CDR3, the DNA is TGTGCCAGCAGCCAACGATTCCCAGGGACTAGCTCCTTCTTCGAGCAGTACTTC. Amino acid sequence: CASSQRFPGTSSFFEQYF.

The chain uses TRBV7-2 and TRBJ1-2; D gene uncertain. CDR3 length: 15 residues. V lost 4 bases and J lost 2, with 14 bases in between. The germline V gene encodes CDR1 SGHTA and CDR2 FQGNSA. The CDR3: CASSSRTSSNYGYTF. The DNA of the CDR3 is TGTGCCAGCAGCTCTCGGACTTCTTCGAACTATGGCTACACCTTC.

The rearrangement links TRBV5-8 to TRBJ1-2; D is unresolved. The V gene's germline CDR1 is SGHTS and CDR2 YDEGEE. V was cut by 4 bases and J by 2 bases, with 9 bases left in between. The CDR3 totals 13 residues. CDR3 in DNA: TGTGCCAGCAGCCCCAGAGGAAACTATGGCTACACCTTC. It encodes CASSPRGNYGYTF.

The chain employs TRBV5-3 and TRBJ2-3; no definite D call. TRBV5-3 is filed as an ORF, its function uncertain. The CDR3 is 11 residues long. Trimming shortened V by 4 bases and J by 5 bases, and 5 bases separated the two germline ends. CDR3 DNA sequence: TGTGCCAGAAGCCCCCGAGATACGCAGTATTTT. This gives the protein CARSPRDTQYF.

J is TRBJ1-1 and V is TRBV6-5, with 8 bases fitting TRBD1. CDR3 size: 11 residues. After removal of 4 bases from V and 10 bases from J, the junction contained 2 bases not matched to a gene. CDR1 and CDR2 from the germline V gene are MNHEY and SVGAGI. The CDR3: CASSFGQGAFF. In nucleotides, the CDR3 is TGTGCCAGCAGTTTTGGACAGGGAGCTTTCTTT.

CDR3 in amino acids: CASSPTIDTAGVGYTF. As DNA, the CDR3 is TGTGCCAGCAGCCCGACTATAGACACGGCAGGGGTTGGCTACACCTTC. The rearrangement links TRBV9 to TRBJ1-2; TRBD1 is a possible D gene (6 bases). CDR3 length: 16 amino acids. Trimming removed 4 bases from V and 7 bases from J, with 23 bases in between. The germline V gene has CDR1 SGDLS and CDR2 YYNGEE.

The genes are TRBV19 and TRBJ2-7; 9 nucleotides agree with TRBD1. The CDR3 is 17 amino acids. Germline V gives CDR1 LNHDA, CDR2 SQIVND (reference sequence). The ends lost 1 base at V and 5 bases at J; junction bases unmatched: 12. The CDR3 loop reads CASSIVPTGGPLNEQYF. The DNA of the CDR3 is TGTGCCAGTAGTATAGTTCCTACAGGGGGCCCATTGAACGAGCAGTACTTC.

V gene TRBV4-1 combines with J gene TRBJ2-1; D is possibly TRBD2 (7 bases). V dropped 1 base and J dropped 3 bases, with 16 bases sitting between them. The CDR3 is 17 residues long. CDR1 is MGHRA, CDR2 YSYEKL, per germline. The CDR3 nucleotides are TGCGCCAGCAGCCAAGCAGGGGTGGGAGGGCACTACAATGAGCAGTTCTTC. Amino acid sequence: CASSQAGVGGHYNEQFF.

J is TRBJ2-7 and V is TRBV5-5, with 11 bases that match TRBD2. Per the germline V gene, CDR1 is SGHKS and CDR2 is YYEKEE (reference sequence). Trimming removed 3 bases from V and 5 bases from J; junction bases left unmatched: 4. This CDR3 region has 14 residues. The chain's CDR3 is CASSSLAGGNEQYF. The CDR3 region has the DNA TGTGCCAGCAGCTCCTTAGCGGGAGGGAACGAGCAGTACTTC.

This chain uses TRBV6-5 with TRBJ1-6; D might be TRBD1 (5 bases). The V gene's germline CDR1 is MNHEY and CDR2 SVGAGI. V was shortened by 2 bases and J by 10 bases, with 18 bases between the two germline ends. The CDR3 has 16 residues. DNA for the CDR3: TGTGCCAGCAGTTACGCGGGGACCCTCGGAGGATCACCCCTCCACTTT. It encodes CASSYAGTLGGSPLHF.

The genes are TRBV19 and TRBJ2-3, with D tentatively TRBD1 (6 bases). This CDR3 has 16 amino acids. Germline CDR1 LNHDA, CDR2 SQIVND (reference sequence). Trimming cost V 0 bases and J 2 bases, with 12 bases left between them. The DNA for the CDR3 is TGTGCCAGTAGTATAGACTATGACAGGTACACAGATACGCAGTATTTT. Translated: CASSIDYDRYTDTQYF.

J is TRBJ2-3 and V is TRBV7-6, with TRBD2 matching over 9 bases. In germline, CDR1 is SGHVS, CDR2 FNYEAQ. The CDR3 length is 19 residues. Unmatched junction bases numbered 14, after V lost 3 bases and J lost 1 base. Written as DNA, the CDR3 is TGTGCCAGCAGCTTCGGCAGTAGCGGGAGAAATTGGGGCACAGATACGCAGTATTTT. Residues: CASSFGSSGRNWGTDTQYF.

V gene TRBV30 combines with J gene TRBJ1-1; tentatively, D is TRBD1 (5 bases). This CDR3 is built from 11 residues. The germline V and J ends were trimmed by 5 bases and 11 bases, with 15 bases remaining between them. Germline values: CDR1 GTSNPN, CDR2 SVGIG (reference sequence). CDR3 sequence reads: CAWARRGEAFF. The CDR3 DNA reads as TGTGCCTGGGCTCGGCGGGGCGAGGCTTTCTTT.